One and the same sample provided the 24 T cell receptor beta chains below, sequenced in a study of memory CD4+ T cells and cytomegalovirus serostatus. Clones were read by immunoSEQ multiplex PCR, and TCRdb kept only the in-frame ones, dropping some. The data show 50,000 to 60,000 clones, approximately 83% seen once. The sort gate was single viable CD3+CD4+CD8-CD45RO+ cells for memory CD4+ T cells. The source material was memory CD4+ T cells from blood. All receptors derive from an adult in good health and CMV-seronegative.

This clone was seen just once. The V gene is TRBV4-1, the J gene TRBJ2-3; D is unresolved. Trimming took off 0 bases at V and 4 bases at J, with 11 bases between the two ends. CDR3 length equals 15 residues. Looked up from germline, CDR1 is MGHRA and CDR2 is YSYEKL. The CDR3 sequence: CASSQEARVPDTQYF. In nucleotides, the CDR3 is TGCGCCAGCAGCCAAGAGGCTAGGGTCCCAGATACGCAGTATTTT.

This chain uses TRBV5-4 with TRBJ2-3; 13 nucleotides line up with TRBD2. Germline CDR1 is SGHNT and CDR2 is YYREEE (reference sequence). This CDR3 is built from 16 residues. J was trimmed by 1 base and V by 4 bases; bases with no gene match: 3. CDR3 sequence: CASSNGLAGGTDTQYF. The CDR3 nucleotides read TGTGCCAGCAGCAACGGACTAGCGGGGGGCACAGATACGCAGTATTTT.

This clone was seen only once. The CDR3 is CASSGGYSYEQYF. CDR3 nucleotides: TGTGCCAGCAGTGGAGGGTACTCCTACGAGCAGTACTTC. V and J are TRBV28 and TRBJ2-7; D might be TRBD2 (6 bases). Trimming left V 5 bases short and J 0 bases short, with 8 bases between. Germline values: CDR1 MDHEN, CDR2 SYDVKM. The CDR3 spans 13 residues.

The chain joins TRBV7-2 to TRBJ2-2, with D unclear. The V gene's germline CDR1 is SGHTA and CDR2 FQGNSA. V lost 5 bases and J lost 1, with 11 bases in between. The CDR3 sequence is 15 residues long. DNA of the CDR3: TGTGCCAGCAGCCCCCTGCTCGGGAACACCGGGGAGCTGTTTTTT. Its translation is CASSPLLGNTGELFF.

J is TRBJ2-7 and V is TRBV27, with D unresolved. The V gene's germline CDR1 is MNHEY and CDR2 SMNVEV (reference sequence). CDR3 length: 19 residues. Trimming cost V 2 bases and J 5 bases, with 28 bases left between them. The CDR3 sequence is CASSLIPPWQSGRKDEQYF. Here the CDR3 DNA reads TGTGCCAGCAGTTTAATCCCACCCTGGCAATCAGGTAGAAAGGACGAGCAGTACTTC.

The chain combines TRBV28 with TRBJ1-2; maybe TRBD1 (5 bases). The CDR3 has 15 amino acids. Germline CDR1 and CDR2: MDHEN and SYDVKM. V gave up 3 bases and J gave up 8 bases, with 19 bases separating them. The CDR3: CASSLCGALCQGYTF. The CDR3 nucleotides read TGTGCCAGCAGTTTGTGCGGGGCGCTTTGTCAGGGCTACACCTTC.

J is TRBJ2-5 and V is TRBV6-6, with D maybe TRBD1 (5 bases). The CDR3 runs 14 residues. From germline, CDR1 is MNHNY and CDR2 SVGAGI (reference sequence). V shed 2 bases and J shed 1 base, with 8 bases lying between them. The CDR3 reads CASSYRGPQETQYF. The DNA for the CDR3 is TGTGCCAGCAGTTACAGGGGCCCCCAAGAGACCCAGTACTTC.

The V call is TRBV11-1, the J call TRBJ2-2; TRBD1 is a possible D gene (5 bases). V lost 5 bases and J lost 1, with 14 bases in between. The CDR3 loop spans 16 amino acids. Per germline, CDR1 SGHAT and CDR2 FQDESV (reference sequence). DNA for the CDR3: TGTGCCAGCAGCCCTCGCCCTGGACAGAACACCGGGGAGCTGTTTTTT. This sequence encodes CASSPRPGQNTGELFF.

The gene calls are TRBV7-3 and TRBJ2-1, with D tentatively TRBD2 (5 bases). Germline assignment: CDR1 SGHTA and CDR2 FQGTGA. V lost 4 bases and J lost 2, with 9 bases in between. This CDR3 region has 14 residues. CDR3 loop: CASSSPGTYNEQFF. The CDR3 DNA follows: TGTGCCAGCAGCTCCCCCGGGACCTACAATGAGCAGTTCTTC.

This sequence joins TRBV4-3 and TRBJ1-2; 9 bases line up with TRBD1. V lost 0 bases to trimming and J lost 4 bases; unmatched junction nucleotides: 9. This CDR3 is built from 17 residues. Germline V gene data show CDR1 as LGHNA and CDR2 as YSLEER. The CDR3: CASSQETGGSRGYGYTF. CDR3 nucleotides: TGCGCCAGCAGCCAAGAAACAGGGGGCTCCAGGGGCTATGGCTACACCTTC.

The chain couples TRBV5-6 to TRBJ2-3, with 10 bases aligning to TRBD2. CDR3 length equals 14 residues. V lost 2 bases, J lost 5 bases, and 2 bases stayed unmatched. In germline, CDR1 is SGHDT, CDR2 YYEEEE. The CDR3: CASSFPSGGDTQYF. The CDR3 DNA follows: TGTGCCAGCAGCTTTCCTAGCGGGGGAGATACGCAGTATTTT.

The V call is TRBV30, the J call TRBJ1-1; possible D gene TRBD1, 5 bases. V lost 1 base to trimming and J lost 5 bases, with 11 bases between them. The CDR3 loop spans 13 amino acids. From germline, CDR1 is GTSNPN and CDR2 SVGIG (reference sequence). CDR3 in DNA: TGTGCCTGGAGTGCCACAGGAGGTACTGAAGCTTTCTTT. This gives the protein CAWSATGGTEAFF.

J is TRBJ2-1 and V is TRBV19; a weak D match, TRBD1 (6 bases). Germline values: CDR1 LNHDA, CDR2 SQIVND (reference sequence). The CDR3 extends over 13 amino acids. The V and J ends lost 2 bases and 10 bases respectively, with 12 bases between them. CDR3 coding DNA: TGTGCCAGTAGTATATCCCCGAGGGGGGAGCAGTTCTTC. Protein: CASSISPRGEQFF. The full variable domain, rest sourced from reference TRBV19 and TRBJ2-1, is DGGITQSPKYLFRKEGQNVTLSCEQNLNHDAMYWYRQDPGQGLRLIYYSQIVNDFQKGDIAEGYSVSREKKESFPLTVTSAQKNPTAFYLCASSISPRGEQFFGPGTRLTVL.

V gene TRBV5-1 combines with J gene TRBJ1-4, with D hard to call. Germline V lookup: CDR1 SGHRS, CDR2 YFSETQ. This CDR3 spans 14 amino acids. V was trimmed by 1 base and J by 8 bases, leaving 12 bases between them. This chain's CDR3 is CASSLNGNEEKLFF. CDR3 sequence (DNA): TGCGCCAGCAGCTTGAACGGGAACGAAGAAAAACTGTTTTTT. Full variable domain (rest looked up from reference TRBV5-1 and TRBJ1-4): KAGVTQTPRYLIKTRGQQVTLSCSPISGHRSVSWYQQTPGQGLQFLFEYFSETQRNKGNFPGRFSGRQFSNSRSEMNVSTLELGDSALYLCASSLNGNEEKLFFGSGTQLSVL.

This clone was seen only a few times. The rearrangement uses TRBV28 and TRBJ1-4; no definite D call. Trimming stripped 5 bases from V and 5 bases from J, with 12 bases between. CDR1 MDHEN and CDR2 SYDVKM come from the germline V gene. The CDR3 length is 14 residues. CDR3 sequence (DNA): TGTGCCAGCAGTGCTCCGGACCTGAATGAAAAACTGTTTTTT. Translated: CASSAPDLNEKLFF.

The rearrangement joins TRBV6-5 to TRBJ2-1, with D possibly being TRBD1 or TRBD2 (5 bases each). The V and J ends lost 2 bases and 4 bases respectively, with 12 bases between them. Germline V gene data show CDR1 as MNHEY and CDR2 as SVGAGI. The length of the CDR3 is 15 residues. The CDR3 loop is CASSYGEGTYNEQFF. CDR3 DNA sequence: TGTGCCAGCAGTTACGGAGAGGGGACGTACAATGAGCAGTTCTTC.

The chain uses TRBV2 and TRBJ2-5, with TRBD1 identical over 10 bases. The CDR3 is made up of 16 amino acids. The germline CDR1 and CDR2 sequences are SNHLY and FYNNEI. V trimming: 5 bases; J trimming: 5 bases; junction bases outside the gene matches: 11. The CDR3 reads CASSPTRTGGRETQYF. The DNA for the CDR3 is TGTGCCAGCAGTCCCACTCGGACAGGGGGGAGGGAGACCCAGTACTTC. Combining the CDR3 with reference TRBV2 and TRBJ2-5 gives the whole variable domain EPEVTQTPSHQVTQMGQEVILRCVPISNHLYFYWYRQILGQKVEFLVSFYNNEISEKSEIFDDQFSVERPDGSNFTLKIRSTKLEDSAMYFCASSPTRTGGRETQYFGPGTRLLVL.

The chain combines TRBV27 with TRBJ1-1; D gene unclear. There are 15 residues in the CDR3. Trimming stripped 0 bases from V and 0 bases from J, with 8 bases between. The germline CDR1 and CDR2 sequences are MNHEY and SMNVEV (reference sequence). The CDR3: CASSLSLRMNTEAFF. The CDR3 DNA reads as TGTGCCAGCAGTTTATCTCTGAGGATGAACACTGAAGCTTTCTTT.

This sequence joins TRBV5-1 and TRBJ1-2, with 7 positions matching TRBD1. Trimming cost V 6 bases and J 0 bases; bases outside gene matches: 8. This CDR3 is built from 15 residues. Germline V lookup: CDR1 SGHRS, CDR2 YFSETQ. CDR3 DNA sequence: TGCGCCAGCAACGAGGGGGGACAGACTAACTATGGCTACACCTTC. Amino acid sequence: CASNEGGQTNYGYTF. The full variable domain, rest sourced from reference TRBV5-1 and TRBJ1-2, is KAGVTQTPRYLIKTRGQQVTLSCSPISGHRSVSWYQQTPGQGLQFLFEYFSETQRNKGNFPGRFSGRQFSNSRSEMNVSTLELGDSALYLCASNEGGQTNYGYTFGSGTRLTVV.

The chain joins TRBV2 to TRBJ1-1; D is ambiguous. Trimming removed 1 base at V and 4 bases at J, with 13 bases between. This CDR3 is built from 15 residues. Germline CDR1 and CDR2: SNHLY and FYNNEI. The CDR3 reads CASSEGYSRRTEAFF. The CDR3 coding sequence is TGTGCCAGCAGTGAAGGGTATAGCAGGCGCACTGAAGCTTTCTTT.

The V gene is TRBV28, the J gene TRBJ1-1; a weak D match, TRBD1 (6 bases). The CDR3 runs to 12 residues. From germline, CDR1 is MDHEN and CDR2 SYDVKM. Trimming stripped 2 bases from V and 10 bases from J, with 11 bases between. This chain's CDR3 is CASSLPDRRAFF. CDR3 sequence (DNA): TGTGCCAGCAGTTTACCTGACAGGAGAGCTTTCTTT.

This clone was picked up one time. This rearrangement joins TRBV9 to TRBJ2-1; TRBD1 matches at 7 bases. V gave up 0 bases and J gave up 6 bases; unmatched junction bases: 9. From germline, CDR1 is SGDLS and CDR2 YYNGEE. This CDR3 is 16 amino acids long. CDR3 loop: CASSVGPGQAINEQFF. CDR3 DNA: TGTGCCAGCAGCGTAGGCCCAGGACAGGCAATCAATGAGCAGTTCTTC.

Concerning this clone itself: The sample contains more than one DNA sequence encoding this CDR3. The rearrangement joins TRBV13 to TRBJ2-7; 7 bases fit TRBD1. J was trimmed by 9 bases and V by 3 bases; bases with no gene match: 14. Germline lookup yields CDR1 PRHDT and CDR2 FYEKMQ (reference sequence). The CDR3 is 15 amino acids. Here the CDR3 reads CASSLGLQGQGSQYF. The CDR3 DNA sequence: TGTGCCAGCAGCTTGGGTTTACAGGGGCAGGGGTCGCAGTACTTC.

Concerning this clone itself: Other DNA sequences from this sample encode an identical CDR3 as well. The CDR3 protein is CASSLGTATNEKLFF. The DNA of the CDR3 is TGTGCCAGCAGCTTAGGGACGGCAACTAATGAAAAACTGTTTTTT. The chain is built from TRBV13 and TRBJ1-4, with D uncertain. This CDR3 contains 15 residues. Germline assignment: CDR1 PRHDT and CDR2 FYEKMQ (reference sequence). With 0 bases removed from V and 0 bases from J, the gap between germline ends came to 5 bases.